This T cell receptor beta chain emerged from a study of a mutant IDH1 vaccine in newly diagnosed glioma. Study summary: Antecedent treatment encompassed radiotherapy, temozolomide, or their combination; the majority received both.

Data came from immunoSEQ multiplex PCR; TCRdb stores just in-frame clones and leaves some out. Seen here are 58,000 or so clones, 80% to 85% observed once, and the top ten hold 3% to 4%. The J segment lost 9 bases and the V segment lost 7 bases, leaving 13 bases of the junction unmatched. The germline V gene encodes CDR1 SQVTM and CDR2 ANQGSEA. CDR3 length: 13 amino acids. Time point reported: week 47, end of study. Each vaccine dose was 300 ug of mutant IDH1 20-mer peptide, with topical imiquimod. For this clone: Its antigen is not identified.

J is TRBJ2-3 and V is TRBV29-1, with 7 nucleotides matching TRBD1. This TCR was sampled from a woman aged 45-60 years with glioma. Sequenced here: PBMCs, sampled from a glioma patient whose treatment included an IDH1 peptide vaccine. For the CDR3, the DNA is TGCAGCGCTGCGTCACTCCAGGGGGAAACGCAGTATTTT. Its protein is CSAASLQGETQYF.